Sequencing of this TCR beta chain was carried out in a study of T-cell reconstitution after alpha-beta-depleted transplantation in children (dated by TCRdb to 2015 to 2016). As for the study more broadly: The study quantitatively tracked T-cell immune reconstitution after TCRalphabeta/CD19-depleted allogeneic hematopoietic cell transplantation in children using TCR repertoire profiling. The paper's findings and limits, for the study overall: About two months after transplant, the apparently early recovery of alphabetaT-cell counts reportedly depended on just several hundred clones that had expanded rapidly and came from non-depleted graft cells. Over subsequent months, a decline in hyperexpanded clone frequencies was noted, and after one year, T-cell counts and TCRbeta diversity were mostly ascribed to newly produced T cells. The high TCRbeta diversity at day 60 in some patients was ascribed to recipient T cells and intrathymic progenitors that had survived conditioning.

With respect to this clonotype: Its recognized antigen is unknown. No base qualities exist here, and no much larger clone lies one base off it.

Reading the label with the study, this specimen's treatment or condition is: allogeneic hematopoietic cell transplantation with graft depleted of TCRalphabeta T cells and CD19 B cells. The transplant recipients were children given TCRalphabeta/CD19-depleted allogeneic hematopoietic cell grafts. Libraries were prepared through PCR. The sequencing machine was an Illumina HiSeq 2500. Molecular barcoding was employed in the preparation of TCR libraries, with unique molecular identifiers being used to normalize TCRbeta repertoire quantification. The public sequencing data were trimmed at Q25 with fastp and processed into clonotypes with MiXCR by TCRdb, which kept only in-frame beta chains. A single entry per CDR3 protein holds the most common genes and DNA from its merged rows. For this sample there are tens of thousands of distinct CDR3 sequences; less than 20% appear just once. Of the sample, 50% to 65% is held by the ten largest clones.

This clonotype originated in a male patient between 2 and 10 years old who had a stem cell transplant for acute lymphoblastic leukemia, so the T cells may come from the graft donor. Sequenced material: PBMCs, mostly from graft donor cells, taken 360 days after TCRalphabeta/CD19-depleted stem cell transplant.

CDR3 protein: CASSFIGLGAEAFF. The nucleotides read TGTGCCAGCAGTTTTATCGGCCTAGGCGCTGAAGCTTTCTTT. Recombination linked TRBV12-3 or TRBV12-4 to TRBJ1-1, with no confident D gene call. Trimming takes 3 bases from V and 6 bases from J, and the germline ends sit 14 bases apart. The CDR3 covers 14 residues, taking in both the cysteine and the phenylalanine. Solely the CDR3 DNA is kept, with 42 bases framed from the first base.